The clone carrying this T cell receptor beta chain was observed a single time. A quantity of about 0.5 to 1 ug RNA underwent reverse transcription using random hexamers. Each CDR3 protein gets one entry after TCRdb re-called the immunoSEQ multiplex PCR reads with MiXCR. Of 230,000 or so distinct CDR3 sequences listed, 95% are singletons. This entry belongs to a study of CD8 T cells in Susac syndrome. There are 13 residues in the CDR3. Trimming cost V 6 bases and J 11 bases; bases outside gene matches: 2. The germline gives CDR1 SEHNR, CDR2 FQNEAQ (reference sequence). This sequence was found in a human donor with multiple sclerosis. The chain couples TRBV7-9 to TRBJ2-1; the match to TRBD2 covers 15 bases. Sequencing was carried out using CD4+ T cells from PBMCs. CDR3 sequence: CASSGLAGGKQFF. The CDR3, as DNA: TGTGCCAGCAGTGGACTAGCGGGAGGGAAGCAGTTCTTC.